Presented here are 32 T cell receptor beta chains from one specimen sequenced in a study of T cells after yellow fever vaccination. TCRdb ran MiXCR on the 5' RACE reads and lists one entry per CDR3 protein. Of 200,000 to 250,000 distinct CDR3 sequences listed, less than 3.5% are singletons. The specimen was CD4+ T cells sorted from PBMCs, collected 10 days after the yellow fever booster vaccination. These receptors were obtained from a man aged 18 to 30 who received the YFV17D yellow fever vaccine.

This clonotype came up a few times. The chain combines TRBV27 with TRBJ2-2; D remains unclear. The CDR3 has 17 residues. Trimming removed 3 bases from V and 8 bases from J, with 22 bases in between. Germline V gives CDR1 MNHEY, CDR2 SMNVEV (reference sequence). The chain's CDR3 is CASSLVGSSFEAGELFF. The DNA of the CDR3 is TGTGCCAGCAGTTTGGTCGGCAGTTCCTTTGAAGCGGGGGAGCTGTTTTTT.

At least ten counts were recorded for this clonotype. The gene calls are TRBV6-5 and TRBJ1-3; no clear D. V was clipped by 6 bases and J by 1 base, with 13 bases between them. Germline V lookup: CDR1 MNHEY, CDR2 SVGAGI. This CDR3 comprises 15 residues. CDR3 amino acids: CASSPTGRSGNTIYF. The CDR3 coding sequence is TGTGCCAGCAGCCCGACGGGCCGGTCTGGAAACACCATATATTTT.

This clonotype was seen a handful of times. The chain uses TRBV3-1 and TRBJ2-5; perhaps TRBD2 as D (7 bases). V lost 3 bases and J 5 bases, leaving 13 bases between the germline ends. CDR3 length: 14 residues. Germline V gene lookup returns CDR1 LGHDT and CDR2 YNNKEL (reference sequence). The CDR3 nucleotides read TGTGCCAGCAGCCAGGAAGGGGGGGGGGAGACCCAGTACTTC. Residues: CASSQEGGGETQYF.

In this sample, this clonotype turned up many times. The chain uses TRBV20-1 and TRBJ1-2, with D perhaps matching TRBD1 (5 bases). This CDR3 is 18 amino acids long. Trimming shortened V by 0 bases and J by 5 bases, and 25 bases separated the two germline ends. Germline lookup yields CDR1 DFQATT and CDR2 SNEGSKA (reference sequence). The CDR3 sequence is CSARDALGDESDQYGYTF. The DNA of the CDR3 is TGCAGTGCTAGAGATGCCCTTGGGGACGAATCGGATCAGTATGGCTACACCTTC.

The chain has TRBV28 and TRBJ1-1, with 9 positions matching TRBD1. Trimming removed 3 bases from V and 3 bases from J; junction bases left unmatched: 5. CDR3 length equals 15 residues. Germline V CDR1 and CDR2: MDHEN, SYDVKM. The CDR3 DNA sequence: TGTGCCAGCAGTTTCGCGGGACAGGGTTACACTGAAGCTTTCTTT. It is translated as CASSFAGQGYTEAFF.

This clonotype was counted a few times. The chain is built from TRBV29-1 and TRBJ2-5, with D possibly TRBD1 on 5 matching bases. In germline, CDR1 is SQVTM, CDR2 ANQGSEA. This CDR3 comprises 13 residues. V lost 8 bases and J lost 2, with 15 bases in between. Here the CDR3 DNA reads TGCAGCTCCCAGCCCGCAGGGCAAGAGACCCAGTACTTC. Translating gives CSSQPAGQETQYF.

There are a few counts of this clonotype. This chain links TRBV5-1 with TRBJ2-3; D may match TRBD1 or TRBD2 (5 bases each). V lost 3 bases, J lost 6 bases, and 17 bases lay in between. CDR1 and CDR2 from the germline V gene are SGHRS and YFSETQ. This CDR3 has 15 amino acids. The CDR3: CASSSGPPPGDTQYF. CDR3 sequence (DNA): TGCGCCAGCAGCTCGGGACCTCCCCCTGGGGATACGCAGTATTTT.

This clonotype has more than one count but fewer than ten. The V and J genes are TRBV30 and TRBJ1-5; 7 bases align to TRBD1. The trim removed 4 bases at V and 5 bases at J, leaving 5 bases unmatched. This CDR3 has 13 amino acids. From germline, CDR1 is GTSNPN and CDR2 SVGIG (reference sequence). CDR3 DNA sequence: TGTGCCTGGAATCAGGGGGACTATCAGCCCCAGCATTTT. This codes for CAWNQGDYQPQHF. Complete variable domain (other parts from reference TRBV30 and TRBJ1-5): SQTIHQWPATLVQPVGSPLSLECTVEGTSNPNLYWYRQAAGRGLQLLFYSVGIGQISSEVPQNLSASRPQDRQFILSSKKLLLSDSGFYLCAWNQGDYQPQHFGDGTRLSIL.

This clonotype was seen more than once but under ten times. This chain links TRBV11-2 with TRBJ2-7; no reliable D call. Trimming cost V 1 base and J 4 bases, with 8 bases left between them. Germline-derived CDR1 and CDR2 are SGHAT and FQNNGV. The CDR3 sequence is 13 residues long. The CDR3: CASSLALTYEQYV. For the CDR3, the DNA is TGTGCCAGCAGCTTAGCTCTTACTTACGAGCAGTACGTC.

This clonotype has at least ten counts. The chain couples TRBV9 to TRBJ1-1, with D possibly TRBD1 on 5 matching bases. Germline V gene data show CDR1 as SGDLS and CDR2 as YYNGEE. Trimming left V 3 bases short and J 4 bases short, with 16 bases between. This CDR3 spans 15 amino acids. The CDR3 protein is CASSERGAGSTEAFF. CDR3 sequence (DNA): TGTGCCAGCAGCGAGAGAGGAGCAGGGAGCACTGAAGCTTTCTTT.

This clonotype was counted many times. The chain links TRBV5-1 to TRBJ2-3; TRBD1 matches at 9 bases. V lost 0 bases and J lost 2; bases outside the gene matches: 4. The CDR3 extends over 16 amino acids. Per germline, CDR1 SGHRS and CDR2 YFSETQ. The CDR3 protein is CASSLGTGGFTDTQYF. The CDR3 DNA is TGCGCCAGCAGCTTGGGAACAGGGGGCTTCACAGATACGCAGTATTTT.

The chain's CDR3 is CAIVSGRGNTEAFF. The CDR3, as DNA: TGTGCCATAGTTTCGGGACGGGGGAACACTGAAGCTTTCTTT. V gene TRBV10-3 combines with J gene TRBJ1-1, with D perhaps TRBD1 (5 bases). The CDR3 contains 14 residues. V lost 9 bases and J lost 1, with 15 bases in between. In germline, CDR1 is ENHRY, CDR2 SYGVKD.

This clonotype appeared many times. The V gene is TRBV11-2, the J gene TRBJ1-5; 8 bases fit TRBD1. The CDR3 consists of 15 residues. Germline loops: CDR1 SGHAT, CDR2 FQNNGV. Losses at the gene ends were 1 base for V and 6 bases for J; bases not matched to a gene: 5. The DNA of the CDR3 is TGTGCCAGCAGCTTAGGCGGGACAGGAGGTCAGCCCCAGCATTTT. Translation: CASSLGGTGGQPQHF.

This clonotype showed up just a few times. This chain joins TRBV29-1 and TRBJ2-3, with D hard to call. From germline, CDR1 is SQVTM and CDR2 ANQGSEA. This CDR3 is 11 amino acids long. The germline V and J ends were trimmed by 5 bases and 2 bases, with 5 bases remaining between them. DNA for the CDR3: TGCAGCGTTACCCCCACAGATACGCAGTATTTT. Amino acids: CSVTPTDTQYF.

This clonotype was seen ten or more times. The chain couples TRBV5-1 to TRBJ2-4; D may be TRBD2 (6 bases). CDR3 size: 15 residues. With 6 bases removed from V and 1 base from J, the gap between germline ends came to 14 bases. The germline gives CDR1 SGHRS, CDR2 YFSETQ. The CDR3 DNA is TGCGCCAGCACCGACCCGGCGGGGGCCAAAAACATTCAGTACTTC. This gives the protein CASTDPAGAKNIQYF.

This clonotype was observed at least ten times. DNA for the CDR3: TGCAGTGCCGATTCGGGGAAAAGCAGGACGAGCAATCAGCCCCAGCATTTT. Protein sequence: CSADSGKSRTSNQPQHF. The chain has TRBV20-1 and TRBJ1-5; D not certain. Trimming removed 6 bases from V and 1 base from J, with 22 bases in between. The germline V gene has CDR1 DFQATT and CDR2 SNEGSKA (reference sequence). The CDR3 runs to 17 residues.

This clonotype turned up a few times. The CDR3 is CASMTGTAATDTQYF. CDR3 nucleotides: TGTGCCAGCATGACCGGGACAGCGGCCACAGATACGCAGTATTTT. The rearrangement joins TRBV28 to TRBJ2-3; 7 nucleotides agree with TRBD1. Germline CDR1 and CDR2: MDHEN and SYDVKM. The CDR3 extends over 15 amino acids. J gave up 2 bases and V 7 bases, and 9 bases lay outside the gene matches.

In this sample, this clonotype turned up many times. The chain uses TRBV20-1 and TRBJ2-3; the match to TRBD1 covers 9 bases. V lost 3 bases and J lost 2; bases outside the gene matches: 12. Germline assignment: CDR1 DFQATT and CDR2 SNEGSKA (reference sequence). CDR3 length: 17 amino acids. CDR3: CSASPAHGTGSTDTQYF. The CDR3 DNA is TGCAGTGCTAGTCCTGCCCACGGGACAGGGTCCACAGATACGCAGTATTTT.

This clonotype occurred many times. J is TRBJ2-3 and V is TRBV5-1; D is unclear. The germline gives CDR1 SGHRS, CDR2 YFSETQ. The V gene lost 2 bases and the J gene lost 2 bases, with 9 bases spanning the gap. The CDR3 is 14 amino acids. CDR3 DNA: TGCGCCAGCAGCTTCGGGCAGACCACAGATACGCAGTATTTT. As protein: CASSFGQTTDTQYF.

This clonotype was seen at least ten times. The CDR3 reads CAIRGSGTVGYEQYF. The CDR3 DNA sequence: TGTGCCATCAGAGGCTCCGGGACAGTGGGATACGAGCAGTACTTC. The rearrangement uses TRBV10-3 and TRBJ2-7; TRBD1 agrees at 7 bases. This CDR3 is built from 15 residues. J gave up 4 bases and V 6 bases, and 12 bases lay outside the gene matches. Germline V gene lookup returns CDR1 ENHRY and CDR2 SYGVKD.

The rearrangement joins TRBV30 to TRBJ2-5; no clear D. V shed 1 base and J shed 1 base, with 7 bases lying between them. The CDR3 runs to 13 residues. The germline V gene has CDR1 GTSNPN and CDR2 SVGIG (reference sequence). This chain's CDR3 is CAWSAPFQETQYF. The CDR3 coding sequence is TGTGCCTGGAGTGCGCCATTCCAAGAGACCCAGTACTTC.

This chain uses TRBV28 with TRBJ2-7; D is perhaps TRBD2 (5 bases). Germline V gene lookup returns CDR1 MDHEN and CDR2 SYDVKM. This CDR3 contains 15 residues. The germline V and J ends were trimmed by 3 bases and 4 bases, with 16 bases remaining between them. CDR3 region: CASSLPGMPIYEQYV. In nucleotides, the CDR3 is TGTGCCAGCAGTTTGCCGGGAATGCCGATATACGAGCAGTACGTC.

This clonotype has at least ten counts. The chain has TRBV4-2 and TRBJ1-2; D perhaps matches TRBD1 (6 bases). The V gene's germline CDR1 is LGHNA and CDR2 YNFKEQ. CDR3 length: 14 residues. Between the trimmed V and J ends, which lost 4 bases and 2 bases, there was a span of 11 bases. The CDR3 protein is CASSPGQSNYGYTF. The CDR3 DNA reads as TGTGCCAGCAGCCCCGGACAGAGCAACTATGGCTACACCTTC.

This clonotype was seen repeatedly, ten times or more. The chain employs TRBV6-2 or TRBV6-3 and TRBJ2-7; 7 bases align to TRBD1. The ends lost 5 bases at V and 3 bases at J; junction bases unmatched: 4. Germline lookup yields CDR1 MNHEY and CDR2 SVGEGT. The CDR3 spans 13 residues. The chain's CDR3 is CASSTRQGYEQYV. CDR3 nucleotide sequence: TGTGCCAGCAGTACTCGACAGGGCTACGAGCAGTACGTC.

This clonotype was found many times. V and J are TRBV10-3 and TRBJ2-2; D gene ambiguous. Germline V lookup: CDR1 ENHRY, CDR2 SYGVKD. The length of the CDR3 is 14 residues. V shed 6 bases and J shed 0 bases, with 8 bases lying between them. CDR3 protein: CAIRDGANTGELFF. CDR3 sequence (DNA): TGTGCCATCAGAGACGGTGCGAACACCGGGGAGCTGTTTTTT.

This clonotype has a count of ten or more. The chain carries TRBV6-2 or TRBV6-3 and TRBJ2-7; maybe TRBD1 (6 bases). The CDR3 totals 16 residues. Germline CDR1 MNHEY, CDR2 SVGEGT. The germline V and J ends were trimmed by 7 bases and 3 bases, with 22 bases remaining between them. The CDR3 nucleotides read TGTGCCAGCACCCCTTACCTCTCCAGGGGAAACTACGAGCAGTACTTC. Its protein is CASTPYLSRGNYEQYF.

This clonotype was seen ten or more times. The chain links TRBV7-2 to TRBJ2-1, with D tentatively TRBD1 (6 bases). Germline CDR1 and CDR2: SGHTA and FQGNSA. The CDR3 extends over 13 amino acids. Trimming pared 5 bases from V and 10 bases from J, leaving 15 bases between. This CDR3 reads CASSPGRGGEQFF. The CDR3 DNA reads TGTGCCAGCAGCCCAGGCAGGGGCGGCGAGCAGTTCTTC.

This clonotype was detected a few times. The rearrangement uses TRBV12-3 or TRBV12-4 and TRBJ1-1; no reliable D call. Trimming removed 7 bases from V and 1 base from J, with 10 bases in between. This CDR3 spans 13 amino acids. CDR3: CASTIYENTEAFF. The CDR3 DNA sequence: TGTGCCAGCACAATATATGAGAACACTGAAGCTTTCTTT.

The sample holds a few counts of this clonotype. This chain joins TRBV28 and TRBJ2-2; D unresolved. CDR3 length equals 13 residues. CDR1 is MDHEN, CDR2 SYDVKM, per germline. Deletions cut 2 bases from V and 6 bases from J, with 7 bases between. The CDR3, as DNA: TGTGCCAGCAGTTTAGGTTTTGCCGGGGAGCTGTTTTTT. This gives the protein CASSLGFAGELFF.

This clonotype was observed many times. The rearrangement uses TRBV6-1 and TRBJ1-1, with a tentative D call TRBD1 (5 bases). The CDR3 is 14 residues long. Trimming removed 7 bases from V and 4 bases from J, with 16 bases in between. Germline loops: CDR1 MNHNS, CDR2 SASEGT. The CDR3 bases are TGTGCCAGCACGCAACGAGGGGTAAGCACTGAAGCTTTCTTT. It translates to CASTQRGVSTEAFF.

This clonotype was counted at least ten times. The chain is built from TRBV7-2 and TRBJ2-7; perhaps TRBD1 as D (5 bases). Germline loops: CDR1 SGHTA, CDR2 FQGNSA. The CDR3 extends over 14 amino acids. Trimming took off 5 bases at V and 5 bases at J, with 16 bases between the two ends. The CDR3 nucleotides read TGTGCCAGCAGCATGATGGGGCTTAGGGACGAGCAGTACTTC. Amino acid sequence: CASSMMGLRDEQYF.

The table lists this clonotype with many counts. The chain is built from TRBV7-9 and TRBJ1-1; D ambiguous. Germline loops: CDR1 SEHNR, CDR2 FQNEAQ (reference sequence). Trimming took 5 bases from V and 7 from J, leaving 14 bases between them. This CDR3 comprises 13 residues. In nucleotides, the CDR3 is TGTGCCAGCAGCCCACTCTCCCTGAGTGAAGCTTTCTTT. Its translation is CASSPLSLSEAFF.